These 32 T cell receptor beta chains were all obtained from the same sample, sequenced in a study of cytomegalovirus exposure and HLA in healthy donors. PCR amplification relied on 60 Vbeta primers (plus 13 Jbeta primers). The data were produced by immunoSEQ multiplex PCR, yet TCRdb's version contains in-frame clones alone and is incomplete. The table shows around 85,000 clones, with about four fifths occurring only once. What was sequenced was PBMCs. Receptors were obtained from a man aged 25-40 years in good health and CMV-seronegative.

V usage is TRBV5-1 and J usage is TRBJ2-5; TRBD2 matches 8 bases. Germline V gene data show CDR1 as SGHRS and CDR2 as YFSETQ. The trim removed 3 bases at V and 0 bases at J, leaving 7 bases unmatched. The CDR3 has 16 residues. The DNA of the CDR3 is TGCGCCAGCAGCTCGCAAGGACTAGCCTACCAAGAGACCCAGTACTTC. Protein product: CASSSQGLAYQETQYF.

V usage is TRBV28 and J usage is TRBJ2-3; D remains unclear. The germline CDR1 and CDR2 sequences are MDHEN and SYDVKM. The CDR3 has 16 residues. Trimming removed 5 bases at V and 0 bases at J, with 15 bases between. The CDR3: CASSPMIRRSTDTQYF. The CDR3 bases are TGTGCCAGCAGTCCGATGATTCGCAGGAGCACAGATACGCAGTATTTT.

This clone was counted a single time. The chain carries TRBV6-4 and TRBJ2-1, with a possible D match to TRBD2 (5 bases). V lost 2 bases to trimming and J lost 8 bases, with 13 bases between them. Germline V CDR1 and CDR2: MRHNA, SNTAGT. This CDR3 spans 14 amino acids. The CDR3 bases are TGTGCCAGCAGTGACAAGATAGAGGGAGATGAGCAGTTCTTC. This codes for CASSDKIEGDEQFF.

This clone was observed a few times. The V and J genes are TRBV5-1 and TRBJ1-5; 8 positions agree with TRBD1. Looked up from germline, CDR1 is SGHRS and CDR2 is YFSETQ. The CDR3 totals 16 residues. With 2 bases clipped from V and 6 bases from J, the junction kept 10 bases outside the gene matches. The DNA for the CDR3 is TGCGCCAGCAGCTTAGGTAGCCAGGGGGCAGGTCAGCCCCAGCATTTT. Translated, it gives CASSLGSQGAGQPQHF.

This clone has just a few counts. At one end the junction does not follow the germline gene, possibly because of a read error. V is TRBV7-9 and J is TRBJ1-1; TRBD1 is a possible D gene (6 bases). This CDR3 has 12 amino acids. Germline lookup yields CDR1 SEHNR and CDR2 FQNEAQ (reference sequence). CDR3 DNA: TGTTCCAGCAGCCTTGGACAGAATGAAGCTTTCTTT. It codes for CSSSLGQNEAFF.

The rearrangement joins TRBV11-2 to TRBJ1-1; D remains unclear. V lost 5 bases to trimming and J lost 1 base, with 8 bases between them. The CDR3 sequence is 13 residues long. Germline lookup yields CDR1 SGHAT and CDR2 FQNNGV. As DNA, the CDR3 is TGTGCCAGCAGCACCGACACGAACACTGAAGCTTTCTTT. This translates into CASSTDTNTEAFF.

This rearrangement joins TRBV7-8 to TRBJ2-7, with D tentatively TRBD2 (7 bases). The V gene lost 1 base and the J gene lost 8 bases, with 18 bases spanning the gap. The CDR3 loop spans 15 amino acids. Germline CDR1 and CDR2: SGHVS and FQNEAQ. CDR3 protein: CASSLEVGRGGKQYF. CDR3 sequence (DNA): TGTGCCAGCAGCTTAGAAGTGGGGAGGGGGGGAAAGCAGTACTTC.

The CDR3 here is CASSLAGQGQGEKLFF. In DNA form, the CDR3 reads TGTGCCAGCAGCTTAGCAGGACAGGGGCAGGGTGAAAAACTGTTTTTT. This rearrangement joins TRBV7-8 to TRBJ1-4, with 9 bases identical to TRBD1. The CDR3 spans 16 residues. With V trimmed by 0 bases and J by 7 bases, 6 bases remained unmatched. Germline CDR1 is SGHVS and CDR2 is FQNEAQ. The full variable domain, in which reference TRBV7-8 and TRBJ1-4 provide the parts outside the CDR3, is GAGVSQSPRYKVAKRGQDVALRCDPISGHVSLFWYQQALGQGPEFLTYFQNEAQLDKSGLPSDRFFAERPEGSVSTLKIQRTQQEDSAVYLCASSLAGQGQGEKLFFGSGTQLSVL.

This clone appeared once. The chain carries TRBV7-6 and TRBJ2-7; 8 bases are a match to TRBD1. J gave up 6 bases and V 5 bases, and 12 bases lay outside the gene matches. This CDR3 contains 15 residues. Germline CDR1 and CDR2: SGHVS and FNYEAQ. CDR3: CASSLIPDRAREQYF. The CDR3 DNA is TGTGCCAGCAGCCTCATCCCGGACAGGGCACGCGAGCAGTACTTC.

The chain links TRBV2 to TRBJ2-6; possible D gene TRBD1, 6 bases. Germline CDR1 reads SNHLY; CDR2 reads FYNNEI. Trimming took 6 bases from V and 2 from J, leaving 14 bases between them. There are 16 residues in the CDR3. CDR3 in DNA: TGTGCCAGCAGGCCGCGGACAGAAGCTGGGGCCAACGTCCTGACTTTC. Encoded protein: CASRPRTEAGANVLTF. Variable domain in full (rest from reference TRBV2 and TRBJ2-6): EPEVTQTPSHQVTQMGQEVILRCVPISNHLYFYWYRQILGQKVEFLVSFYNNEISEKSEIFDDQFSVERPDGSNFTLKIRSTKLEDSAMYFCASRPRTEAGANVLTFGAGSRLTVL.

This chain's CDR3 is CASSESSSNQPQHF. As DNA, the CDR3 is TGCGCCAGCAGTGAGTCGAGTAGCAATCAGCCCCAGCATTTT. The chain links TRBV10-2 to TRBJ1-5; D not certain. The CDR3 length is 14 residues. CDR1 is WSHSY, CDR2 SAAADI, per germline. V shed 0 bases and J shed 0 bases, with 3 bases lying between them.

The chain joins TRBV28 to TRBJ1-2, with 8 bases aligning to TRBD1. The length of the CDR3 is 14 residues. Germline values: CDR1 MDHEN, CDR2 SYDVKM. J was trimmed by 3 bases and V by 6 bases; bases with no gene match: 6. CDR3 sequence: CASSRTGNDYGYTF. CDR3 bases: TGTGCCAGCAGCCGGACAGGGAACGACTATGGCTACACCTTC.

This clone was picked up a small number of times. In nucleotides, the CDR3 is TGCGCCAGCAGCCAAGGAGTGGGGAGGGAAACTGAAGCTTTCTTT. It is translated as CASSQGVGRETEAFF. This chain links TRBV4-3 with TRBJ1-1, with unresolved D. The V and J ends lost 1 base and 5 bases respectively, with 14 bases between them. CDR1 is LGHNA and CDR2 is YSLEER in the germline V gene. This CDR3 has 15 residues.

This sequence joins TRBV5-1 and TRBJ2-7; tentative D call: TRBD1 (5 bases). The V end was cut by 4 bases, the J end by 3 bases, with 8 bases between. Germline-derived CDR1 and CDR2 are SGHRS and YFSETQ. CDR3 length equals 12 residues. The CDR3 region has the DNA TGCGCCAGCAGCCCGCAGGGCTACGAGCAGTACTTC. Translating it yields CASSPQGYEQYF.

V is TRBV7-9 and J is TRBJ2-2; TRBD1 matches at 8 bases. Germline V gene sequence: CDR1 SEHNR, CDR2 FQNEAQ (reference sequence). Germline trimming cut 4 bases from V and 13 bases from J; bases unmatched to any gene: 20. The CDR3 runs 17 residues. CDR3 loop: CASSSHDKDREGERLFF. CDR3 in DNA: TGTGCCAGCAGCTCCCATGATAAGGACAGGGAAGGAGAAAGGCTGTTTTTT.

CDR3 in DNA: TGTGCCAGCAGCAAGCGGGGCCCCCAAGAGACCCAGTACTTC. This encodes CASSKRGPQETQYF. The gene calls are TRBV21-1 and TRBJ2-5; the tabulated D call, TRBD2, remains unverified against the DNA. TRBV21-1 is classified as a pseudogene. The length of the CDR3 is 14 residues.

J is TRBJ2-1 and V is TRBV4-1, with 8 positions matching TRBD2. There are 18 residues in the CDR3. Germline lookup yields CDR1 MGHRA and CDR2 YSYEKL. V was clipped by 1 base and J by 5 bases; unmatched bases: 13. This CDR3 is CASSQGPPGLVIHNEQFF. CDR3 coding DNA: TGCGCCAGCAGCCAAGGACCCCCGGGACTAGTAATCCACAATGAGCAGTTCTTC.

The V call is TRBV19, the J call TRBJ2-5, with 8 nucleotides matching TRBD2. In germline, CDR1 is LNHDA, CDR2 SQIVND (reference sequence). V lost 7 bases and J lost 2; bases outside the gene matches: 9. This CDR3 has 15 amino acids. DNA of the CDR3: TGTGCCAGTAAGTTAAGCGGGGGAGCACAAGAGACCCAGTACTTC. It yields the protein CASKLSGGAQETQYF.

This clone was counted only a few times. The chain links TRBV27 to TRBJ1-1; 9 positions agree with TRBD1. This CDR3 comprises 15 residues. V was pared by 5 bases and J by 12 bases, with 16 bases of the junction left unmatched. CDR1 is MNHEY and CDR2 is SMNVEV in the germline V gene (reference sequence). CDR3 coding DNA: TGTGCCAGCAGTCTCACACAGGGGGCGGGTGGACGAACTTTCTTT. This gives the protein CASSLTQGAGGRTFF.

The chain has TRBV9 and TRBJ1-2; D possibly corresponds to TRBD1 (6 bases). Germline V gene sequence: CDR1 SGDLS, CDR2 YYNGEE. This CDR3 is 17 amino acids long. Trimming cost V 4 bases and J 1 base, with 20 bases left between them. CDR3 nucleotide sequence: TGTGCCAGCAGCCCCCGGACAGCACTCTCCCTTAACTATGGCTACACCTTC. Protein product: CASSPRTALSLNYGYTF.

The genes are TRBV7-8 and TRBJ1-1, with no clear D. The V gene lost 8 bases and the J gene lost 1 base, with 17 bases spanning the gap. The CDR3 runs 15 residues. From germline, CDR1 is SGHVS and CDR2 FQNEAQ. The CDR3 protein is CASGLGRHKNTEAFF. Written as DNA, the CDR3 is TGTGCCAGCGGACTGGGTCGACATAAGAACACTGAAGCTTTCTTT.

A few counts support this clone. The chain combines TRBV5-6 with TRBJ2-1; D unresolved. Per germline, CDR1 SGHDT and CDR2 YYEEEE. Between the trimmed V and J ends, which lost 1 base and 3 bases, there was a span of 8 bases. CDR3 length equals 14 residues. This CDR3 is CASSLKQHYNEQFF. CDR3 DNA sequence: TGTGCCAGCAGCTTGAAACAGCACTACAATGAGCAGTTCTTC.

V and J are TRBV29-1 and TRBJ2-7; D perhaps matches TRBD2 (5 bases). The V end lost 2 bases, the J end lost 6 bases, and 14 bases lay between the germline ends. CDR3 size: 13 residues. The germline V gene has CDR1 SQVTM and CDR2 ANQGSEA. As DNA, the CDR3 is TGCAGCGTTGAACTAACGGGGAGTTTCGAGCAGTACTTC. It specifies CSVELTGSFEQYF.

Only a few counts were recorded for this clone. The CDR3 DNA is TGTGCCAGCAGGCCAGGGGGCGCGAATCAGCCCCAGCATTTT. It yields the protein CASRPGGANQPQHF. The rearrangement uses TRBV6-5 and TRBJ1-5; TRBD1 agrees at 8 bases. This CDR3 is built from 14 residues. CDR1 and CDR2 from the germline V gene are MNHEY and SVGAGI. V trimming: 6 bases; J trimming: 4 bases; junction bases outside the gene matches: 5.

The V and J genes are TRBV30 and TRBJ2-5; D gene ambiguous. Germline V gene sequence: CDR1 GTSNPN, CDR2 SVGIG (reference sequence). V dropped 0 bases and J dropped 5 bases, with 10 bases sitting between them. The CDR3 extends over 13 amino acids. The CDR3 bases are TGTGCCTGGAGTGTACATCCCGGGGAGACCCAGTACTTC. Protein: CAWSVHPGETQYF. Filled out from reference TRBV30 and TRBJ2-5, the complete variable domain reads SQTIHQWPATLVQPVGSPLSLECTVEGTSNPNLYWYRQAAGRGLQLLFYSVGIGQISSEVPQNLSASRPQDRQFILSSKKLLLSDSGFYLCAWSVHPGETQYFGPGTRLLVL.

The V gene is TRBV7-9, the J gene TRBJ1-2, with 7 bases identical to TRBD1. The V segment lost 5 bases and the J segment 6 bases; nucleotides outside the gene matches: 9. The germline CDR1 and CDR2 sequences are SEHNR and FQNEAQ (reference sequence). The CDR3 length is 14 residues. CDR3 coding DNA: TGTGCCAGCAGCCCCCCCACAGGGGTCGATGGCTACACCTTC. It encodes CASSPPTGVDGYTF.

This CDR3 reads CASSLSGEQYF. The CDR3 DNA follows: TGTGCCAGCAGTTTGTCCGGGGAGCAGTACTTC. This chain joins TRBV6-6 and TRBJ2-7; the D is unclear. V gave up 4 bases and J gave up 7 bases, with 8 bases separating them. There are 11 residues in the CDR3. Germline loops: CDR1 MNHNY, CDR2 SVGAGI (reference sequence).

The chain is built from TRBV18 and TRBJ2-7; weak D call: TRBD1 (6 bases). Germline CDR1 KGHSH, CDR2 LQKENI. V shed 3 bases and J shed 5 bases, with 17 bases lying between them. The CDR3 is 15 residues long. CDR3 DNA: TGTGCCAGCTCACCCCTGGTAGGGGGTCCCGACGAGCAGTACTTC. It translates to CASSPLVGGPDEQYF.

The CDR3 bases are TGTGCCAGCAGCCTCCGAGCGGGCGCTAATGAAAAACTGTTTTTT. Its translation is CASSLRAGANEKLFF. This chain uses TRBV11-2 with TRBJ1-4; no firm D call. V lost 5 bases and J lost 3, with 13 bases in between. This CDR3 region has 15 residues. CDR1 and CDR2 (germline): SGHAT, FQNNGV. The full variable domain, with the rest looked up from reference TRBV11-2 and TRBJ1-4, is EAGVAQSPRYKIIEKRQSVAFWCNPISGHATLYWYQQILGQGPKLLIQFQNNGVVDDSQLPKDRFSAERLKGVDSTLKIQPAKLEDSAVYLCASSLRAGANEKLFFGSGTQLSVL.

This clone was detected only once. CDR3 DNA: TGTGCCAGCCTGGCCGGAGGAGCGGGCCGACCAGATACGCAGTATTTT. This sequence encodes CASLAGGAGRPDTQYF. V is TRBV5-6 and J is TRBJ2-3, with TRBD2 as a possible D gene (6 bases). Germline V lookup: CDR1 SGHDT, CDR2 YYEEEE. Trimming removed 7 bases from V and 4 bases from J, with 22 bases in between. CDR3 size: 16 residues. Complete variable domain (other parts from reference TRBV5-6 and TRBJ2-3): DAGVTQSPTHLIKTRGQQVTLRCSPKSGHDTVSWYQQALGQGPQFIFQYYEEEERQRGNFPDRFSGHQFPNYSSELNVNALLLGDSALYLCASLAGGAGRPDTQYFGPGTRLTVL.

J is TRBJ1-1 and V is TRBV30; 8 bases match TRBD1. With V trimmed by 6 bases and J by 3 bases, 6 bases remained unmatched. Germline V gives CDR1 GTSNPN, CDR2 SVGIG (reference sequence). This CDR3 comprises 13 residues. This CDR3 reads CACQFRGHTEAFF. The CDR3 DNA sequence: TGTGCCTGTCAATTCAGGGGGCACACTGAAGCTTTCTTT.

The chain employs TRBV7-9 and TRBJ2-7, with 7 bases lining up with TRBD1. This CDR3 is 15 amino acids long. V lost 0 bases and J lost 3; bases outside the gene matches: 5. Germline V gives CDR1 SEHNR, CDR2 FQNEAQ (reference sequence). Written as DNA, the CDR3 is TGTGCCAGCAGCTTAGCCGGTGACAGGGACTACGAGCAGTACTTC. This sequence encodes CASSLAGDRDYEQYF. The variable domain in full, with the rest retrieved from reference TRBV7-9 and TRBJ2-7, is DTGVSQNPRHKITKRGQNVTFRCDPISEHNRLYWYRQTLGQGPEFLTYFQNEAQLEKSRLLSDRFSAERPKGSFSTLEIQRTEQGDSAMYLCASSLAGDRDYEQYFGPGTRLTVT.